This T cell receptor beta chain emerged from a study of T cell responses to AZD1222 COVID-19 vaccine. Libraries were prepared by immunoSEQ multiplex PCR; TCRdb keeps only in-frame clonotypes and omits some of them. The table shows about 120,000 clones, with around 90% occurring only once. Germline V gives CDR1 SEHNR, CDR2 FQNEAQ (reference sequence). There are 16 residues in the CDR3. V lost 5 bases, J lost 3 bases, and 7 bases stayed unmatched. The receptor's source is an adult who received the MenACWY meningococcal vaccine as a control. The chain recombines TRBV7-9 with TRBJ2-1; 10 positions agree with TRBD2. The specimen comprised peripheral blood, sampled 28 days after the second dose of the MenACWY control vaccine. The CDR3 loop reads CASSTGTSAHYNEQFF. DNA of the CDR3: TGTGCCAGCAGCACCGGGACTAGCGCCCACTACAATGAGCAGTTCTTC.